A selection of T cell receptor beta chains follows, all from one sample in a study of CD8 T cells in Susac syndrome. TCRdb re-derived calls from the immunoSEQ multiplex PCR reads in MiXCR, one entry per CDR3 protein. Of approximately 110,000 distinct CDR3 sequences in the sample, 90% to 95% are singletons; the top ten hold over 0.065%. Material: CD4+ T cells from PBMCs. These TCRs come from a human donor in good health. CDR3s include the opening cysteine and the closing phenylalanine or tryptophan. Each record gives: J gene, D gene, clone size, V gene, CDR3 protein, CDR3 DNA. The D gene is left open where the match is weak. For some rows the clone size is stated as once, few or many, or as a class when expanded; others skip it.

j_gene: TRBJ2-7
d_gene: -
abundance: -
v_gene: TRBV20-1
CDR3aa: CSASKLAGGDEQYF
CDR3nt: TGCAGTGCTAGCAAACTAGCCGGAGGTGACGAGCAGTACTTC

j_gene: TRBJ1-5
d_gene: -
abundance: -
v_gene: TRBV2
CDR3aa: CASSEPGGRSQPQHF
CDR3nt: TGTGCCAGCAGTGAACCCGGGGGAAGATCCCAGCCCCAGCATTTT

j_gene: TRBJ2-1
d_gene: TRBD1
abundance: -
v_gene: TRBV12-3/TRBV12-4
CDR3aa: CASTPTGLYNEQFF
CDR3nt: TGTGCCAGCACCCCGACAGGGCTTTACAATGAGCAGTTCTTC

j_gene: TRBJ2-7
d_gene: -
abundance: -
v_gene: TRBV7-2
CDR3aa: CASSTQVAASYEQYF
CDR3nt: TGTGCCAGCAGCACACAGGTAGCGGCCTCCTACGAGCAGTACTTC

j_gene: TRBJ2-7
d_gene: -
abundance: -
v_gene: TRBV6-5
CDR3aa: CASSYTRRYEQYF
CDR3nt: TGTGCCAGCAGTTATACACGGCGGTACGAGCAGTACTTC

j_gene: TRBJ1-4
d_gene: -
abundance: -
v_gene: TRBV5-1
CDR3aa: CASSLEGTRGEKLFF
CDR3nt: TGCGCCAGCAGCTTAGAAGGGACAAGGGGTGAAAAACTGTTTTTT

j_gene: TRBJ2-5
d_gene: -
abundance: -
v_gene: TRBV5-1
CDR3aa: CASNNLPTPQETQYF
CDR3nt: TGCGCCAGCAACAACCTCCCGACTCCCCAAGAGACCCAGTACTTC

j_gene: TRBJ2-5
d_gene: TRBD2
abundance: -
v_gene: TRBV20-1
CDR3aa: CSPLRGIGETQYF
CDR3nt: TGCAGTCCTTTGCGGGGGATCGGGGAGACCCAGTACTTC

j_gene: TRBJ2-6
d_gene: -
abundance: -
v_gene: TRBV6-1
CDR3aa: CASSALSSSGANVLTF
CDR3nt: TGTGCCAGCAGCGCGTTGTCTTCGTCTGGGGCCAACGTCCTGACTTTC

j_gene: TRBJ2-7
d_gene: -
abundance: -
v_gene: TRBV12-3/TRBV12-4
CDR3aa: CASKTRRQGEQYF
CDR3nt: TGTGCCAGCAAAACTCGGCGACAAGGCGAGCAGTACTTC

j_gene: TRBJ1-2
d_gene: -
abundance: -
v_gene: TRBV29-1
CDR3aa: CSVEDQFRGNYGYTF
CDR3nt: TGCAGCGTTGAAGATCAATTCCGCGGGAACTATGGCTACACCTTC

j_gene: TRBJ1-1
d_gene: -
abundance: once
v_gene: TRBV6-5
CDR3aa: CASGRDYENTEAFF
CDR3nt: TGTGCCAGCGGTCGGGACTACGAGAACACTGAAGCTTTCTTT

j_gene: TRBJ1-5
d_gene: TRBD1
abundance: -
v_gene: TRBV27
CDR3aa: CASTSDRGNQPQHF
CDR3nt: TGTGCCAGCACTTCGGACAGGGGCAATCAGCCCCAGCATTTT